This section outlines one T cell receptor (beta chain) sequence together with its context. Assay used: immunoSEQ multiplex PCR; TCRdb lists only in-frame clones, some missing. The sample consists of approximately 140,000 clones, approximately 88% of them appearing once. This sample is part of a study of blood T cell repertoires in COVID-19. V lost 5 bases, J lost 10 bases, and 23 bases lay in between. CDR3 size: 15 residues. CDR1 is KGHSH and CDR2 is LQKENI in the germline V gene. This receptor was obtained from a man in his forties with acute COVID-19. The rearrangement links TRBV18 to TRBJ1-1, with D uncertain. The sequenced sample consisted of PBMCs or T cells enriched from blood (not recorded which). This chain's CDR3 is CASSDSGWTPVGAFF. CDR3 DNA sequence: TGTGCCAGCTCAGACTCGGGGTGGACCCCGGTGGGAGCTTTCTTT.